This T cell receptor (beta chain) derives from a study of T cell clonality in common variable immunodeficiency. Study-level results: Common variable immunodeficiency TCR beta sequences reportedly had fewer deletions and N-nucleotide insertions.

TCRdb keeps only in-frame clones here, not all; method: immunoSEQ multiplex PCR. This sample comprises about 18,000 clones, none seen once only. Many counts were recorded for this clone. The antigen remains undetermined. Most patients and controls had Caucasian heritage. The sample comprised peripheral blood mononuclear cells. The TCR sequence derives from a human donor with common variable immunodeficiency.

The CDR3 reads CASSLHRTTEAFF. CDR3 DNA (partial): TGTGCCAGCAGCTTACACAGAACCACTGAA. This rearrangement joins TRBV11-2 to TRBJ1-1; D unclear. The read is 3 residues too short to cover the CDR3 end, so that end is filled in from the germline J gene. CDR1 is SGHAT, CDR2 FQNNGV, per germline. Trimming removed 2 bases at V and 4 bases at J, with 8 bases between. This CDR3 has 13 amino acids.